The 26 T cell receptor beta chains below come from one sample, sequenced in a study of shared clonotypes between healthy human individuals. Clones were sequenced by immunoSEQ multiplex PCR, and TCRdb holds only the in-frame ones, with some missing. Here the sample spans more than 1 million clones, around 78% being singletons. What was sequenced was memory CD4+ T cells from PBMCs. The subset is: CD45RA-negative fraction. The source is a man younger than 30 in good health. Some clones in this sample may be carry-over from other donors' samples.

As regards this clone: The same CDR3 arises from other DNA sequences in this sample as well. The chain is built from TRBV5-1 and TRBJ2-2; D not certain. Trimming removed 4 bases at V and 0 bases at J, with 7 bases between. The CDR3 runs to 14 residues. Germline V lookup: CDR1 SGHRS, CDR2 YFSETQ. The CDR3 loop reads CASSPDPNTGELFF. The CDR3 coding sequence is TGCGCCAGCAGCCCGGACCCGAACACCGGGGAGCTGTTTTTT.

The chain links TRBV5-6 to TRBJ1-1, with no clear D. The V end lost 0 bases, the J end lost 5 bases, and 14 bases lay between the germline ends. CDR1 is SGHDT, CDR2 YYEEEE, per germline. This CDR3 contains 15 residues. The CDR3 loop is CASSLGPGVKTEAFF. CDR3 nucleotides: TGTGCCAGCAGCTTGGGACCGGGCGTCAAGACTGAAGCTTTCTTT.

CDR3 region: CASSGLAGSYEQYF. The CDR3 DNA reads as TGTGCCAGCAGCGGACTAGCGGGGAGCTACGAGCAGTACTTC. The chain has TRBV7-3 and TRBJ2-7; 12 nucleotides agree with TRBD2. The CDR3 is 14 amino acids. Trimming cost V 5 bases and J 3 bases; bases outside gene matches: 2. Germline values: CDR1 SGHTA, CDR2 FQGTGA.

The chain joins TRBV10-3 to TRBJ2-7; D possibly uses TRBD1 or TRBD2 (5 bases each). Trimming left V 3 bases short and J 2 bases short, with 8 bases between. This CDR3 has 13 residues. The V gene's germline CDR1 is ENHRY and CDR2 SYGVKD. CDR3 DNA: TGTGCCATCAGTGACGGGGACGCCTACGAGCAGTACTTC. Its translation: CAISDGDAYEQYF.

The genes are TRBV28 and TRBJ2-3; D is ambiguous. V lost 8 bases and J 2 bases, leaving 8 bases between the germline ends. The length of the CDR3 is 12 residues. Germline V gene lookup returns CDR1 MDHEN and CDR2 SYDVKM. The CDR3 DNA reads TGTGCCAGCGGTCCCTACACAGATACGCAGTATTTT. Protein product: CASGPYTDTQYF.

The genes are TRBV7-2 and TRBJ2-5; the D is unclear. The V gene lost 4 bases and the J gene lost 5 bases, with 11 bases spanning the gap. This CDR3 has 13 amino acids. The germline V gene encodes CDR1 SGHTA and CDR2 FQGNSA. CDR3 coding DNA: TGTGCCAGCAGCTCCAGCCCCCGGGAGACCCAGTACTTC. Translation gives CASSSSPRETQYF. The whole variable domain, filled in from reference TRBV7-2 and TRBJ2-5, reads GAGVSQSPSNKVTEKGKDVELRCDPISGHTALYWYRQSLGQGLEFLIYFQGNSAPDKSGLPSDRFSAERTGGSVSTLTIQRTQQEDSAVYLCASSSSPRETQYFGPGTRLLVL.

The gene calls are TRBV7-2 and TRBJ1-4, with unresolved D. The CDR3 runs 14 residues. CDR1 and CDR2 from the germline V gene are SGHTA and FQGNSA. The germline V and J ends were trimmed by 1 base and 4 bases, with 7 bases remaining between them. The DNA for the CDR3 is TGTGCCAGCAGCTTAGGCAGCCGTAATGAAAAACTGTTTTTT. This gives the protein CASSLGSRNEKLFF.

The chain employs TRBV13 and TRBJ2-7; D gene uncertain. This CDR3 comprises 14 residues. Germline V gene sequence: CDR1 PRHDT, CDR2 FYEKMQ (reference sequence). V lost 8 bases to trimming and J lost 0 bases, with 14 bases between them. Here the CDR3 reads CASGKETHSYEQYF. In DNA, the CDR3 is TGTGCCAGCGGTAAGGAGACCCACTCCTACGAGCAGTACTTC.

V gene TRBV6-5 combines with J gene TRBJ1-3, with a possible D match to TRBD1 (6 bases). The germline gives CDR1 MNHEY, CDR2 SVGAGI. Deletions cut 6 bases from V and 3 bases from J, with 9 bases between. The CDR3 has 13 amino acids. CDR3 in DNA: TGTGCCAGCAGCGGGACATTTGGAAACACCATATATTTT. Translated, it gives CASSGTFGNTIYF.

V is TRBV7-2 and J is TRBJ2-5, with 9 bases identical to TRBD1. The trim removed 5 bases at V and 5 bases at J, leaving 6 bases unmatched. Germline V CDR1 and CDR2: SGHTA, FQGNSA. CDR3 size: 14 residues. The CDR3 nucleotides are TGTGCCAGCAGCGCCGACAGGGGGTTGGAGACCCAGTACTTC. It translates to CASSADRGLETQYF.

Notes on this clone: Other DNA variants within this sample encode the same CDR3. For the CDR3, the DNA is TGCGCCAGCAGCTTGGGACTAGCGGGAGCATACAATGAGCAGTTCTTC. Protein: CASSLGLAGAYNEQFF. This rearrangement joins TRBV5-1 to TRBJ2-1; 12 nucleotides match TRBD2. V was clipped by 0 bases and J by 4 bases; unmatched bases: 2. The CDR3 runs 16 residues. Per germline, CDR1 SGHRS and CDR2 YFSETQ.

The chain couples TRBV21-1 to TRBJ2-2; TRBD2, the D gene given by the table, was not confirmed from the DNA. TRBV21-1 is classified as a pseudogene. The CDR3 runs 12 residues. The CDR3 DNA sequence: TGTGCCAGCAGGGGACTCTGCGGGGAGCTGTTTTTT. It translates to CASRGLCGELFF.

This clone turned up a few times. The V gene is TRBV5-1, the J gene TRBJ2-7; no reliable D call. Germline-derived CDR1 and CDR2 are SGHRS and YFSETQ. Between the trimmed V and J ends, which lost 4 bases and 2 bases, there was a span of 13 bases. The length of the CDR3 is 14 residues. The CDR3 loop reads CASSLLQNPYEQYF. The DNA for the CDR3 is TGCGCCAGCAGCCTGTTACAGAATCCCTACGAGCAGTACTTC. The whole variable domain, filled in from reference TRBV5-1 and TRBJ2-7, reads KAGVTQTPRYLIKTRGQQVTLSCSPISGHRSVSWYQQTPGQGLQFLFEYFSETQRNKGNFPGRFSGRQFSNSRSEMNVSTLELGDSALYLCASSLLQNPYEQYFGPGTRLTVT.

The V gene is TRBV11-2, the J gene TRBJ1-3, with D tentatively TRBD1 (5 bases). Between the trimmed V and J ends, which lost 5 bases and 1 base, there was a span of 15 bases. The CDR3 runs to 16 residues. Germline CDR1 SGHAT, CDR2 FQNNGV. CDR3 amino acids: CASSAGTVGSGNTIYF. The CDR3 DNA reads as TGTGCCAGCAGCGCCGGGACGGTGGGGTCTGGAAACACCATATATTTT.

The CDR3 region is CASSLAPTAGAGNEQFF. The CDR3 nucleotides are TGCGCCAGCAGCTTGGCCCCTACCGCGGGGGCTGGAAATGAGCAGTTCTTC. The rearrangement joins TRBV5-1 to TRBJ2-1; tentative D call: TRBD2 (7 bases). Per the germline V gene, CDR1 is SGHRS and CDR2 is YFSETQ. V lost 0 bases, J lost 7 bases, and 20 bases lay in between. The CDR3 length is 17 residues. Filled out from reference TRBV5-1 and TRBJ2-1, the complete variable domain reads KAGVTQTPRYLIKTRGQQVTLSCSPISGHRSVSWYQQTPGQGLQFLFEYFSETQRNKGNFPGRFSGRQFSNSRSEMNVSTLELGDSALYLCASSLAPTAGAGNEQFFGPGTRLTVL.

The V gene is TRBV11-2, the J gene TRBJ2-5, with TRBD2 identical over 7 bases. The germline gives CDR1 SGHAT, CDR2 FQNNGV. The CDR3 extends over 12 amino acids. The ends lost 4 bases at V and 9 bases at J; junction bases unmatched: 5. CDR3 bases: TGTGCCAGCAGCTCGACTAGCTCGGCCCAGTACTTC. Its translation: CASSSTSSAQYF.

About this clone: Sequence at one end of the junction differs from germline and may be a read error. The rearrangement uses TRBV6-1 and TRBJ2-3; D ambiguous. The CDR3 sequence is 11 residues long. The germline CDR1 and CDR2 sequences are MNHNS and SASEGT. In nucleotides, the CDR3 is TGTGCCAGCAGTGAAACCCCCATCAGCCTTTTT. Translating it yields CASSETPISLF.

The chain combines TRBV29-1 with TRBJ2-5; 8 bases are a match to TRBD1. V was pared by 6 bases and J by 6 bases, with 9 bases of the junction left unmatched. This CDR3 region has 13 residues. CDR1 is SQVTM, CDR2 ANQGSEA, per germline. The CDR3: CSVHAGGGKTQYF. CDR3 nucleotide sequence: TGCAGCGTCCACGCAGGGGGCGGAAAGACCCAGTACTTC. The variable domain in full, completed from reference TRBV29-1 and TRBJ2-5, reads SAVISQKPSRDICQRGTSLTIQCQVDSQVTMMFWYRQQPGQSLTLIATANQGSEATYESGFVIDKFPISRPNLTFSTLTVSNMSPEDSSIYLCSVHAGGGKTQYFGPGTRLLVL.

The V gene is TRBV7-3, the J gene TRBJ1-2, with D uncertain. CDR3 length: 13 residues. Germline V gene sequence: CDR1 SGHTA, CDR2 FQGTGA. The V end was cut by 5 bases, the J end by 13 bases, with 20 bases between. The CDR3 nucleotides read TGTGCCAGCAGCCCCACACCGGGATTAGTGCTCACCTTC. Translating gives CASSPTPGLVLTF.

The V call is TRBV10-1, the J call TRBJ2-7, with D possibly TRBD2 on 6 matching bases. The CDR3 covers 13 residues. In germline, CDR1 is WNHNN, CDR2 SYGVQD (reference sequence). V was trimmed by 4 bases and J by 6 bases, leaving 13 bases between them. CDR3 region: CASSAGLGGEQYF. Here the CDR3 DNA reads TGCGCCAGCAGTGCCGGGCTGGGGGGCGAGCAGTACTTC.

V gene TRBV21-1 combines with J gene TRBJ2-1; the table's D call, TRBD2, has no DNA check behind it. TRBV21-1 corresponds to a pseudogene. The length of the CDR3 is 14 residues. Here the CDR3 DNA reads TGTGCCAGCAGCATAGCGGGAGTATACAATGAGCAGTTCTTC. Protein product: CASSIAGVYNEQFF.

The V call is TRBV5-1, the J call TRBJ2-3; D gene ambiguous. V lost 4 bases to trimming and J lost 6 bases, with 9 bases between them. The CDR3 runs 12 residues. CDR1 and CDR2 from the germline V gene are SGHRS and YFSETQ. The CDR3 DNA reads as TGCGCCAGCAGCCACAAGGCGGATACGCAGTATTTT. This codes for CASSHKADTQYF.

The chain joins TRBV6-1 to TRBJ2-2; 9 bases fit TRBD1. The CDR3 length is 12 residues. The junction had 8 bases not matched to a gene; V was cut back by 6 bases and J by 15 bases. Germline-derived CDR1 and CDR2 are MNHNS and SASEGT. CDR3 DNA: TGTGCCAGCAGCGGGACAGGGCGGCGGTTGTTTTTT. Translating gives CASSGTGRRLFF.

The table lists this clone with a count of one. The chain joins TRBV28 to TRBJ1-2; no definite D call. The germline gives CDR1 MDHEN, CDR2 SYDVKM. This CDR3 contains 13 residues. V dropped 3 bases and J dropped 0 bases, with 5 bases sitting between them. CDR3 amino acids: CASSLLTNYGYTF. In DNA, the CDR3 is TGTGCCAGCAGTTTGCTTACTAACTATGGCTACACCTTC.

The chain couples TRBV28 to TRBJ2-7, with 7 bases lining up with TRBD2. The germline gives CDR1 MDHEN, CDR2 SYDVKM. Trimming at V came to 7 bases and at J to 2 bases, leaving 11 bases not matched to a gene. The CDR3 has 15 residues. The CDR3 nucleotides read TGTGCCAGCACCGGGGCTAGCGGTTTCACCTACGAGCAGTACTTC. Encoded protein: CASTGASGFTYEQYF.

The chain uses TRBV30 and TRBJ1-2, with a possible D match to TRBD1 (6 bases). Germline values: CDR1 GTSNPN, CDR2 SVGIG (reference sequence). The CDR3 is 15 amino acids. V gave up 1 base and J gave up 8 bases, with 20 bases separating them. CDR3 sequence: CAWSGGRGLGRGYTF. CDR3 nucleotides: TGTGCCTGGAGTGGGGGCAGGGGCCTAGGGAGGGGCTACACCTTC.